This entry lists 31 T cell receptor beta chains sequenced from one sample in a study of blood T cell repertoires in COVID-19. Assay: immunoSEQ multiplex PCR; the TCRdb copy retains only in-frame clones and omits some. The top ten clones hold around 5.5% of a sample with under 200,000 clones, approximately 82% of them seen once. The sequencing sample was made of PBMCs or T cells enriched from blood (not recorded which). The receptor set was obtained from a woman aged 55-69 years with acute COVID-19.

The chain links TRBV9 to TRBJ2-7; D might be TRBD2 (5 bases). The CDR3 length is 16 residues. Germline assignment: CDR1 SGDLS and CDR2 YYNGEE. V was clipped by 2 bases and J by 0 bases, with 15 bases between them. The CDR3 sequence is CASSVARAASSYEQYF. CDR3 nucleotides: TGTGCCAGCAGCGTCGCCCGAGCGGCCTCCTCCTACGAGCAGTACTTC.

The rearrangement joins TRBV14 to TRBJ2-1; possibly TRBD2 for D (6 bases). With 8 bases removed from V and 5 bases from J, the gap between germline ends came to 19 bases. CDR3 size: 15 residues. Germline assignment: CDR1 SGHDN and CDR2 FVKESK. CDR3 amino acids: CASGNIGGGNNEQFF. CDR3 DNA sequence: TGTGCCAGCGGAAATATCGGCGGAGGGAACAATGAGCAGTTCTTC.

To note about this clone: The same CDR3 is also encoded by other DNA sequences in this sample. This sequence joins TRBV19 and TRBJ2-5, with TRBD1 matching over 8 bases. V lost 2 bases, J lost 5 bases, and 4 bases stayed unmatched. The CDR3 covers 14 residues. Per germline, CDR1 LNHDA and CDR2 SQIVND (reference sequence). The CDR3 loop is CASSISGGTETQYF. CDR3 bases: TGTGCCAGTAGTATATCAGGGGGCACGGAGACCCAGTACTTC.

The rearrangement uses TRBV9 and TRBJ2-3, with D possibly TRBD2 on 6 matching bases. The CDR3 covers 17 residues. Trimming cost V 1 base and J 3 bases, with 18 bases left between them. The germline gives CDR1 SGDLS, CDR2 YYNGEE. The CDR3 DNA reads as TGTGCCAGCAGCGTATCTGGAGGGGCAGGGTGGACAGATACGCAGTATTTT. It translates to CASSVSGGAGWTDTQYF.

The V and J genes are TRBV11-2 and TRBJ2-7; possible D gene TRBD1, 6 bases. Germline V gives CDR1 SGHAT, CDR2 FQNNGV. V was shortened by 2 bases and J by 4 bases, with 9 bases between the two germline ends. This CDR3 comprises 13 residues. The DNA for the CDR3 is TGTGCCAGCAGCTTACAACAGGGTTACGAGCAGTACGTC. It is translated as CASSLQQGYEQYV.

This clone came up once. The chain has TRBV27 and TRBJ2-1; TRBD1 matches 9 bases. The J segment lost 2 bases and the V segment lost 6 bases, leaving 2 bases of the junction unmatched. Germline V CDR1 and CDR2: MNHEY, SMNVEV (reference sequence). The CDR3 runs 14 residues. The CDR3 loop is CASSWDRAYNEQFF. The CDR3, as DNA: TGTGCCAGCAGCTGGGACAGGGCCTACAATGAGCAGTTCTTC.

V and J are TRBV30 and TRBJ2-1; D possibly corresponds to TRBD1 (6 bases). The CDR3 has 12 residues. Germline CDR1 reads GTSNPN; CDR2 reads SVGIG (reference sequence). Trimming shortened V by 7 bases and J by 7 bases, and 14 bases separated the two germline ends. CDR3 residues: CAYQTGRNEQFF. In DNA form, the CDR3 reads TGTGCCTACCAGACAGGTCGAAATGAGCAGTTCTTC.

The V call is TRBV5-1, the J call TRBJ2-3; TRBD2 agrees at 16 bases. V dropped 4 bases and J dropped 4; count of bases not matched to a gene: 3. The CDR3 extends over 16 amino acids. CDR1 and CDR2 from the germline V gene are SGHRS and YFSETQ. Here the CDR3 DNA reads TGCGCCAGCAGCCCCGGGACTAGCGGGAGGGCAGATACGCAGTATTTT. This gives the protein CASSPGTSGRADTQYF.

A note on this clone: A junction end diverges from the germline sequence, so it may reflect a read error. V and J are TRBV7-6 and TRBJ2-3, with 8 nucleotides matching TRBD2. CDR3 length: 16 residues. The V gene's germline CDR1 is SGHVS and CDR2 FNYEAQ. CDR3 coding DNA: TGTGCCAGCAGCATAGCAAAAACGGGAGGGGAAGATACGCAGTATTTT. This translates into CASSIAKTGGEDTQYF.

The rearrangement joins TRBV4-3 to TRBJ1-1; no definite D call. Trimming pared 1 base from V and 1 base from J, leaving 10 bases between. CDR1 is LGHNA, CDR2 YSLEER, per germline. The CDR3 has 15 residues. The CDR3 DNA is TGCGCCAGCAGCCAAGCAGGAGGCGGGAACACTGAAGCTTTCTTT. Translation gives CASSQAGGGNTEAFF.

The chain couples TRBV2 to TRBJ1-4, with 9 bases matching TRBD1. CDR1 is SNHLY and CDR2 is FYNNEI in the germline V gene. The V gene end was trimmed by 7 bases and the J gene end by 3 bases; junction bases not matched to a gene: 12. The length of the CDR3 is 17 residues. CDR3 DNA sequence: TGTGCCAGCACGGGACAGGGTTTCCTAGCGGCTAATGAAAAACTGTTTTTT. Protein product: CASTGQGFLAANEKLFF.

The chain couples TRBV10-1 to TRBJ1-1, with D unresolved. CDR1 and CDR2 from the germline V gene are WNHNN and SYGVQD (reference sequence). V was pared by 6 bases and J by 1 base, with 9 bases between. The CDR3 runs to 13 residues. The CDR3 DNA is TGCGCCAGCAGCGGTCAAAGGAACACTGAAGCTTTCTTT. Its protein product is CASSGQRNTEAFF.

There are a few counts of this clone. The rearrangement links TRBV25-1 to TRBJ2-7; the D gene is possibly TRBD1 (6 bases). The CDR3 covers 17 residues. The germline V gene has CDR1 MGHDK and CDR2 SYGVNS. The ends were cut back, 4 bases at V and 3 bases at J, with 22 bases in the middle. As DNA, the CDR3 is TGTGCCAGCAGTGCCTACAGGGCCGACTGGCACTACTACGAGCAGTACTTC. Amino acid sequence: CASSAYRADWHYYEQYF.

This sequence joins TRBV28 and TRBJ2-7; D unresolved. CDR1 is MDHEN and CDR2 is SYDVKM in the germline V gene. V lost 3 bases, J lost 3 bases, and 6 bases lay in between. The CDR3 runs 12 residues. The CDR3 region is CASSFPRYEQYV. CDR3 DNA: TGTGCCAGCAGTTTCCCTCGCTACGAGCAGTACGTC.

V is TRBV12-3 or TRBV12-4 and J is TRBJ2-5; D remains unclear. The ends were cut back, 3 bases at V and 7 bases at J, with 9 bases in the middle. This CDR3 has 12 residues. The CDR3 spells CASSFTPGTQYF. CDR3 sequence (DNA): TGTGCCAGCAGTTTTACTCCGGGGACCCAGTACTTC.

The chain combines TRBV28 with TRBJ1-4, with 8 bases fitting TRBD1. CDR1 MDHEN and CDR2 SYDVKM come from the germline V gene. The CDR3 is 14 residues long. The V gene end was trimmed by 4 bases and the J gene end by 4 bases; junction bases not matched to a gene: 2. The CDR3 sequence: CASSYRGNNEKLFF. The DNA of the CDR3 is TGTGCCAGCAGTTACAGGGGGAATAATGAAAAACTGTTTTTT.

This chain connects TRBV24-1 to TRBJ1-1, with a tentative D call TRBD1 (5 bases). CDR3 size: 14 residues. Germline loops: CDR1 KGHDR, CDR2 SFDVKD. V gave up 7 bases and J gave up 3 bases, with 14 bases separating them. The CDR3 DNA reads TGTGCCACCAGGGGGGAGGGGAGGGACACTGAAGCTTTCTTT. It specifies CATRGEGRDTEAFF.

In this sample, this clone turned up once. This rearrangement joins TRBV11-2 to TRBJ2-5; D gene unclear. The germline gives CDR1 SGHAT, CDR2 FQNNGV. V lost 7 bases and J 2 bases, leaving 14 bases between the germline ends. CDR3 length: 14 amino acids. The CDR3 DNA is TGTGCCAGCAACCGGAACGGAGCTCAAGAGACCCAGTACTTC. Protein sequence: CASNRNGAQETQYF. Full variable domain (missing parts from reference TRBV11-2 and TRBJ2-5): EAGVAQSPRYKIIEKRQSVAFWCNPISGHATLYWYQQILGQGPKLLIQFQNNGVVDDSQLPKDRFSAERLKGVDSTLKIQPAKLEDSAVYLCASNRNGAQETQYFGPGTRLLVL.

This chain joins TRBV11-3 and TRBJ2-1; 10 bases map to TRBD2. The CDR3 consists of 16 residues. J was trimmed by 4 bases and V by 1 base; bases with no gene match: 4. CDR1 SGHNT and CDR2 YENEEA come from the germline V gene. The CDR3 bases are TGTGCCAGCAGCTTAGGGGGGACTAGCGTATACAATGAGCAGTTCTTC. Translation gives CASSLGGTSVYNEQFF. The complete variable domain, with remaining parts taken from reference TRBV11-3 and TRBJ2-1, reads EAGVVQSPRYKIIEKKQPVAFWCNPISGHNTLYWYLQNLGQGPELLIRYENEEAVDDSQLPKDRFSAERLKGVDSTLKIQPAELGDSAVYLCASSLGGTSVYNEQFFGPGTRLTVL.

The chain carries TRBV7-2 and TRBJ2-1; 10 bases are shared with TRBD2. The CDR3 covers 15 residues. Germline CDR1 reads SGHTA; CDR2 reads FQGNSA. Trimming removed 1 base from V and 9 bases from J; junction bases left unmatched: 6. CDR3 sequence (DNA): TGTGCCAGCAGCTTAGATAGCGGGGGGTTGGCTGAGCAGTTCTTC. Amino acid sequence: CASSLDSGGLAEQFF.

The genes are TRBV29-1 and TRBJ2-2; 7 bases are shared with TRBD2. CDR1 SQVTM and CDR2 ANQGSEA come from the germline V gene. This CDR3 contains 12 residues. V shed 4 bases, J shed 5 bases, and the junction held 1 base outside the gene matches. The CDR3 loop reads CSVGGGTGELFF. The CDR3 nucleotides are TGCAGCGTTGGGGGAGGGACCGGGGAGCTGTTTTTT.

The chain recombines TRBV7-9 with TRBJ1-5; 7 bases align to TRBD1. Germline V gives CDR1 SEHNR, CDR2 FQNEAQ (reference sequence). This CDR3 is 16 amino acids long. The V segment lost 4 bases and the J segment 4 bases; nucleotides outside the gene matches: 10. The CDR3: CASSSLGTARNQPQHF. CDR3 in DNA: TGTGCCAGCAGCTCTCTGGGGACAGCACGAAATCAGCCCCAGCATTTT.

J is TRBJ2-3 and V is TRBV19; 13 nucleotides agree with TRBD2. This CDR3 has 15 residues. Trimming took 3 bases from V and 4 from J; bases not matched to a gene: 1. Germline V lookup: CDR1 LNHDA, CDR2 SQIVND (reference sequence). The DNA of the CDR3 is TGTGCCAGTAGTATTGGACTAGCGGGAGCAGATACGCAGTATTTT. Translated, it gives CASSIGLAGADTQYF.

The CDR3 loop is CASQGAGGYTF. As DNA, the CDR3 is TGTGCCAGCCAGGGGGCGGGTGGCTACACCTTC. The J gene is TRBJ1-2, the V gene TRBV19; TRBD1 agrees at 8 bases. The V segment lost 9 bases and the J segment 7 bases; nucleotides outside the gene matches: 4. The CDR3 consists of 11 residues. The V gene's germline CDR1 is LNHDA and CDR2 SQIVND (reference sequence).

This clone turned up a few times. The V gene is TRBV6-2 or TRBV6-3, the J gene TRBJ2-1; D is unresolved. This CDR3 is built from 16 residues. Germline CDR1 MNHEY, CDR2 SVGEGT. V lost 2 bases and J lost 10, with 21 bases in between. This CDR3 is CASSYSSRPRRSEQFF. CDR3 nucleotide sequence: TGTGCCAGCAGTTACAGTAGCCGGCCGCGGAGATCGGAGCAGTTCTTC.

V is TRBV19 and J is TRBJ1-3; D uncertain. CDR3 size: 15 residues. The V gene lost 7 bases and the J gene lost 4 bases, with 17 bases spanning the gap. The V gene's germline CDR1 is LNHDA and CDR2 SQIVND (reference sequence). CDR3 loop: CASTRSGPEGNTIYF. CDR3 bases: TGTGCCAGTACCCGAAGCGGGCCCGAGGGAAACACCATATATTTT.

This clone was seen more than once but under ten times. This chain connects TRBV6-5 to TRBJ1-2, with D perhaps matching TRBD1 (5 bases). This CDR3 region has 14 residues. CDR1 MNHEY and CDR2 SVGAGI come from the germline V gene. V lost 6 bases and J lost 1, with 12 bases in between. CDR3 residues: CASRPYQGNYGYTF. DNA for the CDR3: TGTGCCAGCAGACCCTACCAGGGTAACTATGGCTACACCTTC.

The chain couples TRBV4-3 to TRBJ2-5; a weak D match, TRBD2 (7 bases). Germline V lookup: CDR1 LGHNA, CDR2 YSLEER. The CDR3 has 15 residues. Trimming removed 0 bases at V and 6 bases at J, with 14 bases between. CDR3 in amino acids: CASSQDRGAGKTQYF. For the CDR3, the DNA is TGCGCCAGCAGCCAAGATCGGGGGGCAGGGAAGACCCAGTACTTC.

The V and J genes are TRBV19 and TRBJ1-3; D remains ambiguous. The germline gives CDR1 LNHDA, CDR2 SQIVND (reference sequence). CDR3 length: 13 residues. Trimming took off 3 bases at V and 3 bases at J, with 6 bases between the two ends. The CDR3 DNA reads as TGTGCCAGTAGTATGTCCAGTGGAAACACCATATATTTT. Residues: CASSMSSGNTIYF.

This chain uses TRBV28 with TRBJ2-7, with TRBD1 matching over 8 bases. Losses at the gene ends were 5 bases for V and 6 bases for J; bases not matched to a gene: 3. The CDR3 sequence is 12 residues long. Germline assignment: CDR1 MDHEN and CDR2 SYDVKM. The CDR3, as DNA: TGTGCCAGCAGTCGACAGGGGCCCGAGCAGTACGTC. It yields the protein CASSRQGPEQYV.

The chain uses TRBV11-2 and TRBJ2-3, with D possibly being TRBD2 (6 bases). The germline V gene has CDR1 SGHAT and CDR2 FQNNGV. Trimming pared 6 bases from V and 6 bases from J, leaving 22 bases between. The CDR3 runs to 16 residues. The CDR3 DNA is TGTGCCAGCAGATGGGCGGGACGGGGCTCAAGGGATACGCAGTATTTT. It is translated as CASRWAGRGSRDTQYF.